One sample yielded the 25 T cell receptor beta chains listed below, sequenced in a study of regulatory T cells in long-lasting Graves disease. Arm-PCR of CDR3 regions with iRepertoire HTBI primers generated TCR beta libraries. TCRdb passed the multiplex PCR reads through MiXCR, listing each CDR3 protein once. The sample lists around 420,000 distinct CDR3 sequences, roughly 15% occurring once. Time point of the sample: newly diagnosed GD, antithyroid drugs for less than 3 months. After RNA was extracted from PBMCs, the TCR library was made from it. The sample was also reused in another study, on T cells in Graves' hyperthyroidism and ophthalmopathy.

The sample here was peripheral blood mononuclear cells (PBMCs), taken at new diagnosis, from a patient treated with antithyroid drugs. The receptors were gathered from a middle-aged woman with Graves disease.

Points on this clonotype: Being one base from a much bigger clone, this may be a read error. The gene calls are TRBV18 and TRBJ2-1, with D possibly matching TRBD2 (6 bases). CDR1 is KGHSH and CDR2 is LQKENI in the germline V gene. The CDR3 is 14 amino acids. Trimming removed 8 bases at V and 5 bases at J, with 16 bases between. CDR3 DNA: TGTGCCAGCCGTAGGGGACTGGAAAACAATGAGCAGTTCTTC. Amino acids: CASRRGLENNEQFF.

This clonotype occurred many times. DNA for the CDR3: TGTGCCAGCATGCAGGGACAGGTCACCCCCGGGGAGCTGTTTTTT. As protein: CASMQGQVTPGELFF. The chain links TRBV12-3 or TRBV12-4 to TRBJ2-2; 8 bases line up with TRBD1. The CDR3 spans 15 residues. J gave up 6 bases and V 7 bases, and 10 bases lay outside the gene matches.

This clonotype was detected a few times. The CDR3 spells CASKEGPYQETQYF. The CDR3 bases are TGTGCCAGCAAGGAAGGTCCGTACCAAGAGACCCAGTACTTC. The V call is TRBV2, the J call TRBJ2-5; D not resolved. The CDR3 consists of 14 residues. Germline V gives CDR1 SNHLY, CDR2 FYNNEI. Trimming stripped 7 bases from V and 0 bases from J, with 12 bases between. The entire variable domain, with the rest obtained from reference TRBV2 and TRBJ2-5, is as follows: EPEVTQTPSHQVTQMGQEVILRCVPISNHLYFYWYRQILGQKVEFLVSFYNNEISEKSEIFDDQFSVERPDGSNFTLKIRSTKLEDSAMYFCASKEGPYQETQYFGPGTRLLVL.

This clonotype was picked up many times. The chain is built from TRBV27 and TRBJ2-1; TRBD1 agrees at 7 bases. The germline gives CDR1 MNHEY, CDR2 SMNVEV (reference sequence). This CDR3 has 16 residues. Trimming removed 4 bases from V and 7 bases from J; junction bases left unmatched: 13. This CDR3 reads CASSSHGKGATNEQFF. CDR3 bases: TGTGCCAGCAGTTCCCACGGGAAGGGGGCAACGAATGAGCAGTTCTTC.

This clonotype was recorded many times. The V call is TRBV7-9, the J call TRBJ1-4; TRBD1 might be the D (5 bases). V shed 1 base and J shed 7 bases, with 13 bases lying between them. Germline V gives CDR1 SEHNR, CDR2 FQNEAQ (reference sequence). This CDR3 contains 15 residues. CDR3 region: CASSLESGGSEKLFF. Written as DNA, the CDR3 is TGTGCCAGCAGCTTAGAGTCCGGGGGTAGTGAAAAACTGTTTTTT.

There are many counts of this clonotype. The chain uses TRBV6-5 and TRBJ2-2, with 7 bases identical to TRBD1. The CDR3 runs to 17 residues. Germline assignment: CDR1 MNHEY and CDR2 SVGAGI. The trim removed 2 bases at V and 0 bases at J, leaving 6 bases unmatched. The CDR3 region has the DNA TGTGCCAGCAGTTACCGTATAACAGGGGCGAACACCGGGGAGCTGTTTTTT. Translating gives CASSYRITGANTGELFF.

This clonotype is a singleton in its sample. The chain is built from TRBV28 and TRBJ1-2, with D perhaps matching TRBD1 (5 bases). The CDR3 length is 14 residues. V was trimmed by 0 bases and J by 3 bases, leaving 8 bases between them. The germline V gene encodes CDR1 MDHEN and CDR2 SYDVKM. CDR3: CASSLWRGDYGYTF. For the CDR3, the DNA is TGTGCCAGCAGTTTATGGAGGGGCGACTATGGCTACACCTTC.

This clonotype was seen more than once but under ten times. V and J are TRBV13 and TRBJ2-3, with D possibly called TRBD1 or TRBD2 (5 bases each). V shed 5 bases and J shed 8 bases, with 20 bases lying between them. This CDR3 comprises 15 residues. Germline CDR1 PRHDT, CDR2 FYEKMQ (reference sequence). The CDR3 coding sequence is TGTGCCAGCAGCCAAGAGGGGCGAATCGATCCTACGCAGTATTTT. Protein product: CASSQEGRIDPTQYF.

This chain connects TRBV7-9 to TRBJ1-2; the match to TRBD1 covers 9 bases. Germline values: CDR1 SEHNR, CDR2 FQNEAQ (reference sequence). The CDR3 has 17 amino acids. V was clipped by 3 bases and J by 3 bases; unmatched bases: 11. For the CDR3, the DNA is TGTGCCAGCAGCTTGGGGACAGGGTTATCCGCTGACTATGGCTACACCTTC. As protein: CASSLGTGLSADYGYTF.

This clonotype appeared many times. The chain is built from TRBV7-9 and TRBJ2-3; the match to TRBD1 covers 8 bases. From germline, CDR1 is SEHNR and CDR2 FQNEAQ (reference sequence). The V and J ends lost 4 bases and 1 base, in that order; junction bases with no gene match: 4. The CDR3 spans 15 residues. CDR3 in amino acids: CASSSTRGRTDTQYF. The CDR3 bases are TGTGCCAGCAGCTCTACCAGGGGGCGCACAGATACGCAGTATTTT.

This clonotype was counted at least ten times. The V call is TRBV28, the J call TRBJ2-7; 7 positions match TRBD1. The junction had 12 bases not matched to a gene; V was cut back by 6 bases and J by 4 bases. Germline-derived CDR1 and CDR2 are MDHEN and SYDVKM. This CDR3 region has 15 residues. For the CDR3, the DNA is TGTGCCAGCAGCCATGACAGGGTAATATCTTACGAGCAGTACTTC. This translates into CASSHDRVISYEQYF. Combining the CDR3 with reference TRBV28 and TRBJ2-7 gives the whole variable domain DVKVTQSSRYLVKRTGEKVFLECVQDMDHENMFWYRQDPGLGLRLIYFSYDVKMKEKGDIPEGYSVSREKKERFSLILESASTNQTSMYLCASSHDRVISYEQYFGPGTRLTVT.

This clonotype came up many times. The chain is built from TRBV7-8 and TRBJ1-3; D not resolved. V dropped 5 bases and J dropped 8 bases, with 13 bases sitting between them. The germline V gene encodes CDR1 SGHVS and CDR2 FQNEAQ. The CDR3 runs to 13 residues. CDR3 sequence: CASSPTGGDTIYF. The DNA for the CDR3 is TGTGCCAGCAGCCCTACGGGAGGCGACACCATATATTTT.

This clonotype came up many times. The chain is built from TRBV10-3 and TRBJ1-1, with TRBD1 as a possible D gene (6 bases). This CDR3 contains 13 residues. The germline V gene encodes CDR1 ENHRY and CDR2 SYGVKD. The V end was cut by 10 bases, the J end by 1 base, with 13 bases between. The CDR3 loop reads CATRGQTNTEAFF. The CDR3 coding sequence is TGTGCCACCCGAGGACAGACGAACACTGAAGCTTTCTTT.

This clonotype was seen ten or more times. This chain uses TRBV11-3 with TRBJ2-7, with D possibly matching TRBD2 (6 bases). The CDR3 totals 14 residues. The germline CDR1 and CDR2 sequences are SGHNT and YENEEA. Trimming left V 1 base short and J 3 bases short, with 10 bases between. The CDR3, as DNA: TGTGCCAGCAGCTTAGGGGGGGAAATCTACGAGCAGTACTTC. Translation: CASSLGGEIYEQYF.

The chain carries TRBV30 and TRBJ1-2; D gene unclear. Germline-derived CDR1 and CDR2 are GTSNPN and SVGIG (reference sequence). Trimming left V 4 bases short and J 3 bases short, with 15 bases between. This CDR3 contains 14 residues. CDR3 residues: CAWNGEEEDYGYTF. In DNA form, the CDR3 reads TGTGCCTGGAATGGGGAGGAGGAGGACTATGGCTACACCTTC.

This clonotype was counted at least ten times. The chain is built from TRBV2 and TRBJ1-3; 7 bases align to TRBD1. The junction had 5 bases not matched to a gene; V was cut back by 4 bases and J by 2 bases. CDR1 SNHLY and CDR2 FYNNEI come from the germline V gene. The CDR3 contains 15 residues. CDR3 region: CASSVGGTAGNTIYF. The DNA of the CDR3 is TGTGCCAGCAGTGTAGGCGGGACAGCTGGAAACACCATATATTTT. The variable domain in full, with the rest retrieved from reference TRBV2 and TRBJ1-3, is EPEVTQTPSHQVTQMGQEVILRCVPISNHLYFYWYRQILGQKVEFLVSFYNNEISEKSEIFDDQFSVERPDGSNFTLKIRSTKLEDSAMYFCASSVGGTAGNTIYFGEGSWLTVV.

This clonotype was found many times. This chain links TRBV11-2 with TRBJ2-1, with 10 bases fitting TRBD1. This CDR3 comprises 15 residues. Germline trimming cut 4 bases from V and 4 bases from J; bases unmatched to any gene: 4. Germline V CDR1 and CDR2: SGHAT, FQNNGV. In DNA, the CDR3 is TGTGCCAGCAGCTCAAGACAGGGGGCATACAATGAGCAGTTCTTC. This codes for CASSSRQGAYNEQFF.

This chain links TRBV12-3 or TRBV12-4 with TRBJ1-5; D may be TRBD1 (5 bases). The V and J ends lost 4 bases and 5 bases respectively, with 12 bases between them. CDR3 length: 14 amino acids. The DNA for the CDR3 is TGTGCCAGCAGTTCCGTGGGGGTGTATCAGCCCCAGCATTTT. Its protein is CASSSVGVYQPQHF.

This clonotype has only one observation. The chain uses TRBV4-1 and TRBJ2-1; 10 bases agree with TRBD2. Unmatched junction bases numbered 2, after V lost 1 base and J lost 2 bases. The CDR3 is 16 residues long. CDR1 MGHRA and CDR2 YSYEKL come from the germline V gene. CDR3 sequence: CASSQGSGRTYNEQFF. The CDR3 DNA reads TGCGCCAGCAGCCAAGGTAGCGGGAGGACCTACAATGAGCAGTTCTTC.

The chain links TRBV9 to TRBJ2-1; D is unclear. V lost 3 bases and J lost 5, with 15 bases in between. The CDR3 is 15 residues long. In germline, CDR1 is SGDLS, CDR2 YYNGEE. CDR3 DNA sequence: TGTGCCAGCAGCGCCTGGGTGGAAGGGAACAATGAGCAGTTCTTC. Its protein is CASSAWVEGNNEQFF.

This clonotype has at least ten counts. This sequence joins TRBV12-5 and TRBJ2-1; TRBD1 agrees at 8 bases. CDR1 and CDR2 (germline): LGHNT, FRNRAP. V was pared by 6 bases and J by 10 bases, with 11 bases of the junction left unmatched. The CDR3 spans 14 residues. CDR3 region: CASGRTGQWLEQFF. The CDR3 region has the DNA TGTGCTAGTGGCCGGACAGGGCAATGGTTAGAGCAGTTCTTC.

CDR3 protein: CASSPGLAGMSGELFF. CDR3 in DNA: TGTGCCAGTAGCCCCGGACTAGCGGGAATGTCCGGGGAGCTGTTTTTT. The V and J genes are TRBV19 and TRBJ2-2, with TRBD2 matching over 12 bases. V was clipped by 6 bases and J by 6 bases; unmatched bases: 8. There are 16 residues in the CDR3. The V gene's germline CDR1 is LNHDA and CDR2 SQIVND (reference sequence).

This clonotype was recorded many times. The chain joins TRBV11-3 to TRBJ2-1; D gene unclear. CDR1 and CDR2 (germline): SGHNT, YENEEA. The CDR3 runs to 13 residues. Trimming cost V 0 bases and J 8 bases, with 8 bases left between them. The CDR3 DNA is TGTGCCAGCAGCTTAGAGGGTAGTTATGAGCAGTTCTTC. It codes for CASSLEGSYEQFF.

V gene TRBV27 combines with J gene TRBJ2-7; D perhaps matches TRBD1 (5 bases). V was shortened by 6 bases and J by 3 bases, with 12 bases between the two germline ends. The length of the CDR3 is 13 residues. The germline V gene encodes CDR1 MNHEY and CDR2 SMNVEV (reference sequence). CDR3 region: CASRKKGIYEQYF. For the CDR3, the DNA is TGTGCCAGCAGAAAAAAGGGGATCTACGAGCAGTACTTC.

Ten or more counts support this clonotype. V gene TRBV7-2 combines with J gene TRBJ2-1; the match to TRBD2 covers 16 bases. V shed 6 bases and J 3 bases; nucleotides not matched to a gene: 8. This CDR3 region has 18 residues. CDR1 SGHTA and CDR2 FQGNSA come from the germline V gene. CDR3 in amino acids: CASRLGLAGGSHYNEQFF. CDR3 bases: TGTGCCAGCAGGCTGGGACTAGCGGGAGGGTCCCACTACAATGAGCAGTTCTTC.